This TCR beta chain came from a study of blood T cell repertoires in COVID-19. Turning to the study itself: Sites across the United States, Italy and Spain contributed samples from acute and convalescent COVID-19. In each case, the material was cDNA or gDNA derived from T cells, B-cell-depleted T cells, or PBMCs.

The repertoire was sequenced with immunoSEQ multiplex PCR; TCRdb's copy has only in-frame clones and lacks some. This table holds 50,000 or so clones, 85% to 90% found once. Germline CDR1 SGHTA, CDR2 FQGNSA. The V gene end was trimmed by 5 bases and the J gene end by 4 bases; junction bases not matched to a gene: 8. There are 17 residues in the CDR3. This TCR came from a human donor in a cohort sampled during active COVID-19. The chain joins TRBV7-2 to TRBJ2-5; 15 positions match TRBD2. Sequencing was performed on peripheral blood. CDR3 in amino acids: CASSTGTSGRNLETQYF. Written as DNA, the CDR3 is TGTGCCAGCAGCACCGGGACTAGCGGGAGGAATTTAGAGACCCAGTACTTC.